Following are 23 T cell receptor beta chains from one sample sequenced in a study of blood T cell repertoires in COVID-19. The data were produced by immunoSEQ multiplex PCR, yet TCRdb's version contains in-frame clones alone and is incomplete. The sample shows about 68,000 clones, around 89% of them seen only once. Sequencing was done on a sample of peripheral blood. These receptor sequences come from a man between 45 and 60 years old with acute or convalescent COVID-19.

This clone was recorded once. CDR3 in DNA: TGCGCCAGCAGTGTCTCACTAGCGGTTCTGGATACGCAGTATTTT. This gives the protein CASSVSLAVLDTQYF. The chain couples TRBV10-2 to TRBJ2-3, with 8 nucleotides matching TRBD2. This CDR3 is built from 15 residues. Germline lookup yields CDR1 WSHSY and CDR2 SAAADI. With 4 bases clipped from V and 6 bases from J, the junction kept 9 bases outside the gene matches.

The chain is built from TRBV5-1 and TRBJ1-6; D ambiguous. The length of the CDR3 is 14 residues. The V gene's germline CDR1 is SGHRS and CDR2 YFSETQ. Trimming took 3 bases from V and 11 from J, leaving 15 bases between them. CDR3 sequence reads: CASSSGEGNTPLHF. CDR3 DNA: TGCGCCAGCAGCTCAGGAGAGGGCAACACACCCCTCCACTTT.

V is TRBV5-1 and J is TRBJ1-4; D call uncertain. CDR1 and CDR2 (germline): SGHRS, YFSETQ. V dropped 0 bases and J dropped 2 bases, with 11 bases sitting between them. The length of the CDR3 is 16 residues. CDR3 in amino acids: CASSLVGGSTNEKLFF. The CDR3 DNA follows: TGCGCCAGCAGCTTGGTTGGAGGATCTACTAATGAAAAACTGTTTTTT.

The gene calls are TRBV2 and TRBJ2-1, with unresolved D. V was pared by 0 bases and J by 0 bases, with 6 bases between. The CDR3 loop spans 15 amino acids. Germline-derived CDR1 and CDR2 are SNHLY and FYNNEI. The chain's CDR3 is CASSEAPSSYNEQFF. For the CDR3, the DNA is TGTGCCAGCAGTGAAGCGCCTAGCTCCTACAATGAGCAGTTCTTC.

The rearrangement uses TRBV11-3 and TRBJ2-7; a weak D match, TRBD1 (6 bases). The V gene's germline CDR1 is SGHNT and CDR2 YENEEA. CDR3 length: 14 amino acids. Trimming pared 1 base from V and 2 bases from J, leaving 9 bases between. CDR3 protein: CASSLGGGTYEQYV. The CDR3 DNA follows: TGTGCCAGCAGCTTAGGAGGGGGAACCTACGAGCAGTACGTC.

V gene TRBV30 combines with J gene TRBJ1-1; the D is unclear. Germline-derived CDR1 and CDR2 are GTSNPN and SVGIG (reference sequence). The CDR3 loop spans 14 amino acids. The V end lost 0 bases, the J end lost 5 bases, and 13 bases lay between the germline ends. The CDR3 is CAWSVVPVRTEAFF. Written as DNA, the CDR3 is TGTGCCTGGAGTGTAGTTCCAGTAAGAACTGAAGCTTTCTTT. The whole variable domain, remainder taken from reference TRBV30 and TRBJ1-1, is SQTIHQWPATLVQPVGSPLSLECTVEGTSNPNLYWYRQAAGRGLQLLFYSVGIGQISSEVPQNLSASRPQDRQFILSSKKLLLSDSGFYLCAWSVVPVRTEAFFGQGTRLTVV.

The rearrangement joins TRBV7-2 to TRBJ1-5, with 7 bases fitting TRBD1. Germline CDR1 is SGHTA and CDR2 is FQGNSA. The trim removed 6 bases at V and 2 bases at J, leaving 10 bases unmatched. The CDR3 runs to 16 residues. The DNA of the CDR3 is TGTGCCAGCAGTCAGCAGGGGGGATTGGGCAATCAGCCCCAGCATTTT. Translation gives CASSQQGGLGNQPQHF.

This chain uses TRBV29-1 with TRBJ2-3, with 8 bases lining up with TRBD2. Trimming removed 3 bases from V and 10 bases from J; junction bases left unmatched: 9. This CDR3 is 13 amino acids long. CDR1 and CDR2 (germline): SQVTM, ANQGSEA. In DNA form, the CDR3 reads TGCAGCGTTGAGGGACTAGTCGCAGGGTCGCAGTATTTT. It encodes CSVEGLVAGSQYF.

V and J are TRBV28 and TRBJ1-1; D possibly corresponds to TRBD1 (6 bases). Trimming cost V 5 bases and J 0 bases, with 10 bases left between them. This CDR3 region has 14 residues. CDR1 is MDHEN and CDR2 is SYDVKM in the germline V gene. The CDR3 loop is CASSGQSLNTEAFF. In DNA, the CDR3 is TGTGCCAGCAGTGGACAGTCGCTGAACACTGAAGCTTTCTTT.

The chain is built from TRBV3-1 (or the pseudogene TRBV3-2) and TRBJ2-2; the D gene is possibly TRBD2 (6 bases). The germline V and J ends were trimmed by 2 bases and 3 bases, with 16 bases remaining between them. CDR3 size: 17 residues. Per germline, CDR1 LGHDT and CDR2 YNNKEL (reference sequence). The CDR3 DNA sequence: TGTGCCAGCAGCCAATTCACCGGGGGACTGGACACCGGGGAGCTGTTTTTT. This sequence encodes CASSQFTGGLDTGELFF.

V usage is TRBV28 and J usage is TRBJ1-5; no clear D. The V end lost 2 bases, the J end lost 1 base, and 9 bases lay between the germline ends. Germline CDR1 MDHEN, CDR2 SYDVKM. The CDR3 runs to 15 residues. The CDR3 loop reads CASSLPDMSNQPQHF. CDR3 nucleotides: TGTGCCAGCAGTTTACCCGACATGAGCAATCAGCCCCAGCATTTT.

The V call is TRBV19, the J call TRBJ2-1; 7 bases are a match to TRBD2. This CDR3 has 15 amino acids. The J segment lost 6 bases and the V segment lost 3 bases, leaving 8 bases of the junction unmatched. Germline CDR1 reads LNHDA; CDR2 reads SQIVND (reference sequence). The CDR3 nucleotides read TGTGCCAGTAGTATTGTGGCGGGAGCTACCAATGAGCAGTTCTTC. Encoded protein: CASSIVAGATNEQFF.

The chain links TRBV29-1 to TRBJ2-5; the match to TRBD1 covers 11 bases. The CDR3 totals 15 residues. The ends lost 6 bases at V and 7 bases at J; junction bases unmatched: 13. Germline V gene lookup returns CDR1 SQVTM and CDR2 ANQGSEA. CDR3 amino acids: CSVSTGTGGIGTQYF. The CDR3 region has the DNA TGCAGCGTGTCGACGGGGACAGGGGGGATAGGGACCCAGTACTTC.

This chain uses TRBV5-1 with TRBJ1-2; D possibly corresponds to TRBD1 (6 bases). This CDR3 is 16 amino acids long. V lost 7 bases and J 4 bases, leaving 23 bases between the germline ends. CDR1 SGHRS and CDR2 YFSETQ come from the germline V gene. CDR3 DNA: TGCGCCAGCCGCCGCGCTTCGGGACAAGGCCCCTATGGCTACACCTTC. Amino acids: CASRRASGQGPYGYTF.

This clone appeared once. The chain links TRBV4-1 to TRBJ2-2; D remains ambiguous. CDR1 is MGHRA and CDR2 is YSYEKL in the germline V gene. This CDR3 contains 15 residues. Trimming left V 2 bases short and J 5 bases short, with 12 bases between. The CDR3 sequence: CASSQTFHVTGELFF. The CDR3 DNA reads TGCGCCAGCAGCCAAACATTTCACGTTACCGGGGAGCTGTTTTTT.

The chain carries TRBV19 and TRBJ2-3; maybe TRBD2 (6 bases). V was clipped by 6 bases and J by 2 bases, with 15 bases between them. This CDR3 has 15 amino acids. Germline V gene lookup returns CDR1 LNHDA and CDR2 SQIVND (reference sequence). The CDR3 loop is CASRWEAGPTDTQYF. For the CDR3, the DNA is TGTGCCAGTAGATGGGAGGCAGGTCCCACAGATACGCAGTATTTT.

In its sample, this clone was seen a few times. This rearrangement joins TRBV6-5 to TRBJ2-7; TRBD1 matches at 8 bases. Germline-derived CDR1 and CDR2 are MNHEY and SVGAGI. This CDR3 has 14 amino acids. The trim removed 5 bases at V and 0 bases at J, leaving 3 bases unmatched. The CDR3 spells CASSRQGSSYEQYF. CDR3 coding DNA: TGTGCCAGCAGTCGACAGGGGAGCTCCTACGAGCAGTACTTC.

The rearrangement uses TRBV15 and TRBJ1-4; perhaps TRBD1 as D (6 bases). The CDR3 covers 15 residues. In germline, CDR1 is LNHNV, CDR2 YYDKDF (reference sequence). Trimming removed 5 bases at V and 8 bases at J, with 18 bases between. For the CDR3, the DNA is TGTGCCACCAGCCTCTCGGCGGGGGCAGGGGAAAAACTGTTTTTT. It yields the protein CATSLSAGAGEKLFF.

This clone was observed a single time. V is TRBV6-5 and J is TRBJ1-6, with D unclear. With 2 bases removed from V and 9 bases from J, the gap between germline ends came to 11 bases. The CDR3 runs 14 residues. Germline CDR1 and CDR2: MNHEY and SVGAGI. The CDR3 coding sequence is TGTGCCAGCAGTTACGACCGGGGATCTTCACCCCTCCACTTT. This gives the protein CASSYDRGSSPLHF.

This clone has only one observation. This chain connects TRBV7-7 to TRBJ1-4; D call uncertain. Germline V gene sequence: CDR1 SSHAT, CDR2 FNYEAQ (reference sequence). Trimming took off 2 bases at V and 2 bases at J, with 9 bases between the two ends. The CDR3 spans 15 residues. Written as DNA, the CDR3 is TGTGCCAGCAGCTTAAGTTCGGGGACTAATGAAAAACTGTTTTTT. It translates to CASSLSSGTNEKLFF.

The genes are TRBV6-5 and TRBJ1-2; D perhaps matches TRBD1 (6 bases). This CDR3 spans 15 amino acids. V lost 8 bases to trimming and J lost 5 bases, with 21 bases between them. Germline lookup yields CDR1 MNHEY and CDR2 SVGAGI. The CDR3, as DNA: TGTGCCAGCCGAACAGCACAAGAGGGGGTATATGGCTACACCTTC. Amino acid sequence: CASRTAQEGVYGYTF.

This chain connects TRBV30 to TRBJ1-1; D gene uncertain. CDR3 length: 12 residues. Trimming removed 7 bases from V and 6 bases from J, with 15 bases in between. The germline V gene encodes CDR1 GTSNPN and CDR2 SVGIG (reference sequence). The CDR3: CASWAVGAEAFF. The DNA for the CDR3 is TGTGCCTCATGGGCAGTTGGCGCTGAAGCTTTCTTT.

The chain carries TRBV18 and TRBJ2-5, with 13 nucleotides matching TRBD2. Germline V gives CDR1 KGHSH, CDR2 LQKENI. The CDR3 totals 17 residues. The ends lost 4 bases at V and 3 bases at J; junction bases unmatched: 8. This CDR3 is CASSLLAGGPGEETQYF. CDR3 nucleotides: TGTGCCAGCTCACTACTAGCGGGAGGGCCGGGAGAAGAGACCCAGTACTTC.